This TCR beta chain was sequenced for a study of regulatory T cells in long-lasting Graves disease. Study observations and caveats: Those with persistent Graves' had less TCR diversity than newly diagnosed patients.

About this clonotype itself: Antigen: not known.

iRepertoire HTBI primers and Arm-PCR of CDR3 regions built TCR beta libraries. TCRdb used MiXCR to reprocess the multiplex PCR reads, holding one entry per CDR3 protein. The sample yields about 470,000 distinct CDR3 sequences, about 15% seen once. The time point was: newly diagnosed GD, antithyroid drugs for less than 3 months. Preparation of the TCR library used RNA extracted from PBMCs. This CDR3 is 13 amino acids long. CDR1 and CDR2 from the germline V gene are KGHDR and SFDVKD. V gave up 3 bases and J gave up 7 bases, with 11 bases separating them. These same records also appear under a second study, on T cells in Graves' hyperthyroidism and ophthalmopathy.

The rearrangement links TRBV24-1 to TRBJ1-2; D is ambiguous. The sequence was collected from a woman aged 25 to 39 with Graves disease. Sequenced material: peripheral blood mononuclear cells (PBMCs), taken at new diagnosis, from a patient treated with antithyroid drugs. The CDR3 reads CATSDRLNSGYTF. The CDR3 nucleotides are TGTGCCACCAGTGATCGACTGAACAGTGGCTACACCTTC.